The entry that follows covers one T cell receptor beta chain sequence. Germline assignment: CDR1 SGHRS and CDR2 YFSETQ. CDR3 length: 16 amino acids. The junction had 8 bases not matched to a gene; V was cut back by 4 bases and J by 4 bases. These data originate in a study of blood T cell repertoires in COVID-19. At the level of the study: Italy, Spain and the United States were the sources of the convalescent and acute COVID-19 samples. PBMCs, B-cell-depleted T cells, or T cells provided the cDNA or gDNA that made up the material.

Original processing methods: How many nucleated cells were present was estimated from reference gene primer amplification. Method: immunoSEQ multiplex PCR; TCRdb's copy keeps in-frame clones and lacks some. Clone size and the V and J calls come from that table; the DNA yielded D and trimming. Of 74,000 or so clones listed, approximately 88% were seen once; the top ten hold 2.3%. Material for sequencing was peripheral blood. V is TRBV5-1 and J is TRBJ2-1; the match to TRBD2 covers 10 bases. This receptor was identified in a human donor in a cohort sampled during active COVID-19. CDR3 protein: CASSVSSGSWYNEQFF. The DNA for the CDR3 is TGCGCCAGCAGCGTCTCTAGCGGGAGTTGGTACAATGAGCAGTTCTTC.